This T cell receptor (beta chain) is drawn from a study of blood T cell repertoires in COVID-19. As processed by the authors: By means of reference gene primer amplification, nucleated cell counts were estimated. This table comes from immunoSEQ multiplex PCR, and its TCRdb copy is limited to in-frame clones, with some not included. The DNA was the basis for D and trimming; V, J and clone size are from that table. The sample lists 150,000 or so clones; 85% were seen once. This clone was detected only once. The sequencing sample was made of peripheral blood. This sequence originates from a human donor with acute or convalescent COVID-19. The donor label of this sample is uncertain.

The CDR3 DNA is TGCGCCAGCAGCCCAGGGGGAGAGCGGGCTTTCTTT. It yields the protein CASSPGGERAFF. The chain carries TRBV10-1 and TRBJ1-1; 7 nucleotides align to TRBD1. CDR1 is WNHNN, CDR2 SYGVQD, per germline (reference sequence). The CDR3 contains 12 residues. V was clipped by 6 bases and J by 11 bases; unmatched bases: 9.